The 18 T cell receptor beta chains below come from one sample, sequenced in a study of graft-versus-host responses after intestinal transplantation. Sequenced by immunoSEQ multiplex PCR; TCRdb stores in-frame clones only, minus some. The sample holds more than 60,000 clones; 90% are singletons and the top ten take under 1.5%. Antigens of these TCRs are unknown. The source material was unstimulated CD8+ T cells sorted from spleen or lymph node cells, sampled before intestinal transplant. Source of these receptors: a human donor who received an intestinal transplant.

CDR3 region: CASRESQLTNYGYTF. DNA for the CDR3: TGTGCCAGCAGAGAGAGCCAATTAACTAACTATGGCTACACCTTC. V gene TRBV2 combines with J gene TRBJ1-2; the D is unclear. V was trimmed by 6 bases and J by 0 bases, leaving 14 bases between them. Germline V gives CDR1 SNHLY, CDR2 FYNNEI. The CDR3 is 15 amino acids.

Points on this clone: At one of its ends the junction is not consistent with the germline gene, which may arise from a read error. This chain joins TRBV6-5 and TRBJ2-1; D unresolved. This CDR3 spans 13 amino acids. The germline gives CDR1 MNHEY, CDR2 SVGAGI. CDR3 DNA: TGTGCCAGCAGCTACTCCCAGATCGATGAGCAGTTCTTC. It codes for CASSYSQIDEQFF.

This clone came up a few times. The rearrangement links TRBV6-1 to TRBJ1-2, with 7 bases fitting TRBD1. V shed 6 bases and J 8 bases; nucleotides not matched to a gene: 6. Looked up from germline, CDR1 is MNHNS and CDR2 is SASEGT. The CDR3 covers 12 residues. As DNA, the CDR3 is TGTGCCAGCAGCGACAGGGTCTTCGGCTACACCTTC. As protein: CASSDRVFGYTF.

This clone was picked up a small number of times. The rearrangement uses TRBV27 and TRBJ1-2, with D possibly being TRBD1 (6 bases). In germline, CDR1 is MNHEY, CDR2 SMNVEV (reference sequence). The germline V and J ends were trimmed by 10 bases and 4 bases, with 13 bases remaining between them. This CDR3 is built from 12 residues. Written as DNA, the CDR3 is TGTGCCACCCTAACAGGGAGCTATGGCTACACCTTC. Translating it yields CATLTGSYGYTF.

V usage is TRBV10-2 and J usage is TRBJ2-5, with TRBD1 identical over 8 bases. V trimming: 2 bases; J trimming: 5 bases; junction bases outside the gene matches: 10. CDR1 and CDR2 from the germline V gene are WSHSY and SAAADI. CDR3 length equals 16 residues. The CDR3 DNA follows: TGCGCCAGCAGTGAGGGGGCGGACAGGGTGAGGGAGACCCAGTACTTC. Its protein product is CASSEGADRVRETQYF.

In DNA, the CDR3 is TGTGCCAGCAGCGTCTCGGGTTTGCCGGCAGAGACCCAGTACTTC. It encodes CASSVSGLPAETQYF. The rearrangement uses TRBV9 and TRBJ2-5; no clear D gene. Trimming removed 2 bases from V and 4 bases from J, with 15 bases in between. There are 15 residues in the CDR3. Germline V CDR1 and CDR2: SGDLS, YYNGEE.

The chain uses TRBV7-2 and TRBJ2-1; the D gene is possibly TRBD1 (5 bases). Trimming pared 2 bases from V and 2 bases from J, leaving 13 bases between. Germline V gene sequence: CDR1 SGHTA, CDR2 FQGNSA. The CDR3 covers 16 residues. This chain's CDR3 is CASSLIGQGPYNEQFF. In DNA, the CDR3 is TGTGCCAGCAGCTTAATAGGTCAGGGCCCCTACAATGAGCAGTTCTTC.

V is TRBV7-6 and J is TRBJ2-1; the match to TRBD2 covers 9 bases. Germline V gene sequence: CDR1 SGHVS, CDR2 FNYEAQ. The CDR3 consists of 18 residues. J lost 0 bases, V lost 2 bases, and 8 bases had no gene match. For the CDR3, the DNA is TGTGCCAGCAGCTTATGGAGCGGGGGGTATAGCTCCTACAATGAGCAGTTCTTC. It specifies CASSLWSGGYSSYNEQFF. Based on the CDR3 plus reference TRBV7-6 and TRBJ2-1, the full variable domain is GAGVSQSPRYKVTKRGQDVALRCDPISGHVSLYWYRQALGQGPEFLTYFNYEAQQDKSGLPNDRFSAERPEGSISTLTIQRTEQRDSAMYRCASSLWSGGYSSYNEQFFGPGTRLTVL.

To note about this clone: Other nucleotide sequences from this sample produce the same CDR3. V gene TRBV7-8 combines with J gene TRBJ2-3; TRBD2 might be the D (6 bases). This CDR3 comprises 15 residues. The ends were cut back, 2 bases at V and 3 bases at J, with 12 bases in the middle. Germline CDR1 and CDR2: SGHVS and FQNEAQ. CDR3 nucleotides: TGTGCCAGCAGCTTAAGCGCGGGAAATACAGATACGCAGTATTTT. Amino acids: CASSLSAGNTDTQYF.

V usage is TRBV9 and J usage is TRBJ2-7; 7 bases map to TRBD1. The CDR3 is 15 residues long. J gave up 0 bases and V 4 bases, and 7 bases lay outside the gene matches. Germline V CDR1 and CDR2: SGDLS, YYNGEE. Written as DNA, the CDR3 is TGTGCCAGCAGCCCCCGACAGGGAAACTCCTACGAGCAGTACTTC. It codes for CASSPRQGNSYEQYF.

The chain combines TRBV2 with TRBJ1-5; D uncertain. The CDR3 runs to 15 residues. CDR1 and CDR2 (germline): SNHLY, FYNNEI. V lost 6 bases, J lost 0 bases, and 12 bases lay in between. CDR3 sequence: CASRGGLDSNQPQHF. Written as DNA, the CDR3 is TGTGCCAGCAGGGGAGGGTTGGATAGCAATCAGCCCCAGCATTTT.

The chain carries TRBV5-6 and TRBJ1-1; D is uncertain. CDR1 is SGHDT and CDR2 is YYEEEE in the germline V gene. The ends were cut back, 3 bases at V and 0 bases at J, with 9 bases in the middle. CDR3 size: 14 residues. This CDR3 reads CASSWGVMNTEAFF. In nucleotides, the CDR3 is TGTGCCAGCAGCTGGGGAGTTATGAACACTGAAGCTTTCTTT.

This chain uses TRBV23-1 with TRBJ1-1; 9 bases match TRBD1. TRBV23-1 is noted as an ORF with a role that remains uncertain. The CDR3 covers 11 residues. V shed 11 bases, J shed 3 bases, and the junction held 1 base outside the gene matches. The chain's CDR3 is CARQGDTEAFF. CDR3 nucleotide sequence: TGCGCCCGACAGGGGGACACTGAAGCTTTCTTT.

This chain connects TRBV11-2 to TRBJ2-1; D may be TRBD1 (6 bases). Germline-derived CDR1 and CDR2 are SGHAT and FQNNGV. The CDR3 is 15 residues long. The ends were cut back, 4 bases at V and 8 bases at J, with 18 bases in the middle. The CDR3 protein is CASSSGWGPPDEQFF. DNA of the CDR3: TGTGCCAGCAGCTCAGGGTGGGGGCCCCCCGATGAGCAGTTCTTC.

The chain links TRBV19 to TRBJ1-5, with D hard to call. Per the germline V gene, CDR1 is LNHDA and CDR2 is SQIVND (reference sequence). This CDR3 is 15 amino acids long. Trimming left V 3 bases short and J 1 base short, with 10 bases between. CDR3 residues: CASSMADFSNQPQHF. The CDR3 DNA reads TGTGCCAGTAGTATGGCGGACTTCAGCAATCAGCCCCAGCATTTT.

This clone was observed a few times. The chain links TRBV13 to TRBJ1-1; D gene ambiguous. Trimming removed 8 bases at V and 4 bases at J, with 8 bases between. Germline CDR1 is PRHDT and CDR2 is FYEKMQ (reference sequence). This CDR3 contains 11 residues. Written as DNA, the CDR3 is TGTGCCAGCCGAGGTCCCACTGAAGCTTTCTTT. The encoded protein is CASRGPTEAFF.

V gene TRBV2 combines with J gene TRBJ1-5, with D possibly TRBD1 on 5 matching bases. This CDR3 has 15 residues. Per germline, CDR1 SNHLY and CDR2 FYNNEI. Trimming pared 3 bases from V and 8 bases from J, leaving 17 bases between. CDR3 residues: CASSEGREVQKPQHF. The DNA of the CDR3 is TGTGCCAGCAGTGAGGGCAGGGAAGTTCAGAAGCCCCAGCATTTT. The entire variable domain, with the rest obtained from reference TRBV2 and TRBJ1-5, is as follows: EPEVTQTPSHQVTQMGQEVILRCVPISNHLYFYWYRQILGQKVEFLVSFYNNEISEKSEIFDDQFSVERPDGSNFTLKIRSTKLEDSAMYFCASSEGREVQKPQHFGDGTRLSIL.

V is TRBV9 and J is TRBJ2-1, with D unresolved. V was pared by 4 bases and J by 5 bases, with 13 bases between. Germline values: CDR1 SGDLS, CDR2 YYNGEE. The CDR3 covers 14 residues. The DNA for the CDR3 is TGTGCCAGCAGCCCAGCGACTTTCAACAATGAGCAGTTCTTC. Encoded protein: CASSPATFNNEQFF.